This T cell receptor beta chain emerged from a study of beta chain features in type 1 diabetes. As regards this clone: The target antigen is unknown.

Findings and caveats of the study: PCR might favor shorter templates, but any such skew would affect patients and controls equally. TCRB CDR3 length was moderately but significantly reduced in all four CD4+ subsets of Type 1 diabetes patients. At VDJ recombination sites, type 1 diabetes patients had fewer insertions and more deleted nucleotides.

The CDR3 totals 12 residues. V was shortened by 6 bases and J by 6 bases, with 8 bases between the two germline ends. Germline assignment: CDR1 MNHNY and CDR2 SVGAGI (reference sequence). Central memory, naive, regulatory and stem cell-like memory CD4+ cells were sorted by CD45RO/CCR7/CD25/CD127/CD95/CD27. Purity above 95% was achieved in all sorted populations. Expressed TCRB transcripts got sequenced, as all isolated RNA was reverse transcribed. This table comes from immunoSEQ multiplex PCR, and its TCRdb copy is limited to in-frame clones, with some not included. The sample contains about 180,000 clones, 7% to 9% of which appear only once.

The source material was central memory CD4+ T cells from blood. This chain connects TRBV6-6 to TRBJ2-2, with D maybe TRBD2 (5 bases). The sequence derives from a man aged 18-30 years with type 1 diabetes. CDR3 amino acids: CASREVAGELFF. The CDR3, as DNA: TGTGCCAGCAGGGAGGTGGCCGGGGAGCTGTTTTTT.